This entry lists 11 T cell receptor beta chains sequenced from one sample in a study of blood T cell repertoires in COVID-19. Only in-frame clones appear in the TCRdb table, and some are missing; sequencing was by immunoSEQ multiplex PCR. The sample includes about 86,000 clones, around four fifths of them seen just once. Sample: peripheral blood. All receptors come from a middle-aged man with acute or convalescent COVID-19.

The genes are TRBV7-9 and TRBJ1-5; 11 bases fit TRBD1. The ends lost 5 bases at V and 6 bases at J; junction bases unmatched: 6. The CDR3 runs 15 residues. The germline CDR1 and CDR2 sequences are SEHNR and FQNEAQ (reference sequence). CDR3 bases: TGTGCCAGCAGCCGGACAGGGGGCGCGGGTCAGCCCCAGCATTTT. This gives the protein CASSRTGGAGQPQHF. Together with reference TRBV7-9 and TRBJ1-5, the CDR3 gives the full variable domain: DTGVSQNPRHKITKRGQNVTFRCDPISEHNRLYWYRQTLGQGPEFLTYFQNEAQLEKSRLLSDRFSAERPKGSFSTLEIQRTEQGDSAMYLCASSRTGGAGQPQHFGDGTRLSIL.

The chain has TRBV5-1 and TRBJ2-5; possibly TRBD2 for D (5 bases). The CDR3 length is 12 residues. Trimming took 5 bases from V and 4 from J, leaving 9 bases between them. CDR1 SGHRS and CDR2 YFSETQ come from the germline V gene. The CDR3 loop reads CASRDEGETQYF. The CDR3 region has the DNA TGCGCCAGCAGGGATGAGGGAGAGACCCAGTACTTC.

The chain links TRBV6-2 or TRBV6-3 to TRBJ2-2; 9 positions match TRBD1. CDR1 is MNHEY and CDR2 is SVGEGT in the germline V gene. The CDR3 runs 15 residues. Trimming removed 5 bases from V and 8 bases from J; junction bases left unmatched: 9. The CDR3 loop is CASSHTGGEGGELFF. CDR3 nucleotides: TGTGCCAGCAGTCACACAGGGGGCGAAGGTGGGGAGCTGTTTTTT.

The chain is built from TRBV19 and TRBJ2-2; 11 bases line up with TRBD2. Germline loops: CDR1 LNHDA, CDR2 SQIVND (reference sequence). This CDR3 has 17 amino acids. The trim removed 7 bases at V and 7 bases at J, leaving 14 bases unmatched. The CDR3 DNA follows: TGTGCCAGTAAAACCTTAGCGGGAGGGCCTTGGAGCGGGGAGCTGTTTTTT. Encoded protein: CASKTLAGGPWSGELFF. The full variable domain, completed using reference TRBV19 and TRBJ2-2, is DGGITQSPKYLFRKEGQNVTLSCEQNLNHDAMYWYRQDPGQGLRLIYYSQIVNDFQKGDIAEGYSVSREKKESFPLTVTSAQKNPTAFYLCASKTLAGGPWSGELFFGEGSRLTVL.

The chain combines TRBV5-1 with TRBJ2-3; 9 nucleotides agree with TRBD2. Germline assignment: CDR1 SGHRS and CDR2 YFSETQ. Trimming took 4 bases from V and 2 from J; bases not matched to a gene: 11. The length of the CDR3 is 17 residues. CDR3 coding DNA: TGCGCCAGCAGCGCGCCATCGGCGGGGGGGCCCACAGATACGCAGTATTTT. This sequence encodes CASSAPSAGGPTDTQYF.

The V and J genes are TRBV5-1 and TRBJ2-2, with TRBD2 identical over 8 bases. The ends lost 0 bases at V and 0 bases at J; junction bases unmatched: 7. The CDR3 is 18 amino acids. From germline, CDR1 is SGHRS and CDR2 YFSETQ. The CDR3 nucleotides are TGCGCCAGCAGCTTGGGAGTTCTTAGCGGGACGAACACCGGGGAGCTGTTTTTT. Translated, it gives CASSLGVLSGTNTGELFF.

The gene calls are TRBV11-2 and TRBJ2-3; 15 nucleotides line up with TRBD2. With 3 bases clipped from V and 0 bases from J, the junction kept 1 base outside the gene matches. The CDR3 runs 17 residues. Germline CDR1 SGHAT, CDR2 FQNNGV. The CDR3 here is CASSFGLAGGSTDTQYF. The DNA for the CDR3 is TGTGCCAGCAGCTTCGGACTAGCGGGGGGGAGCACAGATACGCAGTATTTT.

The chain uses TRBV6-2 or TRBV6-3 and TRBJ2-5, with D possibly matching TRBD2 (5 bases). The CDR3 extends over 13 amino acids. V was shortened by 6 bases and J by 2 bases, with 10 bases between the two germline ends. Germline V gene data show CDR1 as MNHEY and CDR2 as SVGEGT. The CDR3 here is CASSHDYQETQYF. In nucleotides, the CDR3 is TGTGCCAGCAGCCACGACTATCAAGAGACCCAGTACTTC.

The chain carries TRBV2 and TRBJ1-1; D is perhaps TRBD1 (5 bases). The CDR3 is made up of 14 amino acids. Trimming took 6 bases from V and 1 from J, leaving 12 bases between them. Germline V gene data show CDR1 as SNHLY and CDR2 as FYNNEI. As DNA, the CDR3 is TGTGCCAGCAGCCAGACAGAGGCGAACACTGAAGCTTTCTTT. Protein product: CASSQTEANTEAFF.

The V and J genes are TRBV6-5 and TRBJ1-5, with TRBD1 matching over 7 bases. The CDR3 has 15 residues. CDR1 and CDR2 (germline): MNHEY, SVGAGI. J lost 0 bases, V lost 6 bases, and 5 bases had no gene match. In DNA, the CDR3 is TGTGCCAGCAGACAGACAGGGCATAGCAATCAGCCCCAGCATTTT. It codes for CASRQTGHSNQPQHF.

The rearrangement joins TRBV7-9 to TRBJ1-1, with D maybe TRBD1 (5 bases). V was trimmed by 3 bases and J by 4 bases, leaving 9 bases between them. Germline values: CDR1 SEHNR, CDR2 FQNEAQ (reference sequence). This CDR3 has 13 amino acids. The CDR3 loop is CASSFGGGTEAFF. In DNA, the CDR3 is TGTGCCAGCAGCTTCGGGGGGGGCACTGAAGCTTTCTTT.